The 17 T cell receptor beta chains listed next were all sequenced from one sample in a study of T-cell reconstitution after alpha-beta-depleted transplantation in children. A library of TCRbeta sequences, prepared with unique molecular identifiers, was generated. TCRdb recomputed calls from the PCR reads with MiXCR, one row per CDR3 protein. The sample includes about 980,000 distinct CDR3 sequences, roughly 29% seen only once; the top ten take more than 25%. Specimen: PBMCs, mostly from graft donor cells, collected 360 days after TCRalphabeta/CD19-depleted stem cell transplant. The receptors were gathered from a boy younger than two who had a stem cell transplant for SCID, so the T cells may come from the graft donor.

The chain combines TRBV6-2 or TRBV6-3 with TRBJ2-1; D might be TRBD2 (5 bases). The CDR3 sequence is 15 residues long. Looked up from germline, CDR1 is MNHEY and CDR2 is SVGEGT. Trimming pared 0 bases from V and 7 bases from J, leaving 13 bases between. CDR3 DNA sequence: TGTGCCAGCAGTTACTCCCAGCGTACGGGAAATGAGCAGTTCTTC. Protein sequence: CASSYSQRTGNEQFF.

This clonotype was seen more than once but under ten times. This rearrangement joins TRBV30 to TRBJ1-3; 7 nucleotides agree with TRBD1. There are 15 residues in the CDR3. Germline assignment: CDR1 GTSNPN and CDR2 SVGIG (reference sequence). V shed 5 bases and J 0 bases; nucleotides not matched to a gene: 7. The CDR3 protein is CAWVTGDYSGNTIYF. CDR3 sequence (DNA): TGTGCCTGGGTAACAGGGGACTACTCTGGAAACACCATATATTTT.

The chain is built from TRBV7-9 and TRBJ2-2, with 8 bases lining up with TRBD1. CDR1 is SEHNR and CDR2 is FQNEAQ in the germline V gene (reference sequence). V lost 7 bases, J lost 3 bases, and 7 bases stayed unmatched. CDR3 length equals 15 residues. This chain's CDR3 is CASNPGQVYTGELFF. Written as DNA, the CDR3 is TGTGCCAGCAACCCGGGACAGGTATACACCGGGGAGCTGTTTTTT.

The genes are TRBV12-3 or TRBV12-4 and TRBJ2-7; D perhaps matches TRBD2 (5 bases). V lost 4 bases to trimming and J lost 9 bases, with 10 bases between them. The CDR3 covers 11 residues. Here the CDR3 reads CASSSGLLQYF. Written as DNA, the CDR3 is TGTGCCAGCAGTTCAGGACTGCTGCAGTACTTC.

The chain uses TRBV10-3 and TRBJ2-7, with 7 bases identical to TRBD1. The J segment lost 12 bases and the V segment lost 2 bases, leaving 4 bases of the junction unmatched. Per germline, CDR1 ENHRY and CDR2 SYGVKD. This CDR3 has 11 residues. CDR3 nucleotide sequence: TGTGCCATCAGTGAGACAGGGGTTGTGTACTTC. Its protein product is CAISETGVVYF.

The chain recombines TRBV18 with TRBJ2-2, with D perhaps TRBD2 (5 bases). With 1 base removed from V and 7 bases from J, the gap between germline ends came to 13 bases. The CDR3 totals 15 residues. Germline-derived CDR1 and CDR2 are KGHSH and LQKENI. The CDR3 DNA reads as TGTGCCAGCTCACCACGAGAGGGCTGGATCGGGGAGCTGTTTTTT. Protein: CASSPREGWIGELFF.

This clonotype was found a few times. The rearrangement links TRBV27 to TRBJ2-6, with D hard to call. In germline, CDR1 is MNHEY, CDR2 SMNVEV (reference sequence). The CDR3 consists of 14 residues. V dropped 5 bases and J dropped 2 bases, with 7 bases sitting between them. The CDR3 DNA sequence: TGTGCCAGCAGTCCCCTAACTGGGGCCAACGTCCTGACTTTC. Residues: CASSPLTGANVLTF.

The J gene is TRBJ2-1, the V gene TRBV3-1, with D hard to call. Germline values: CDR1 LGHDT, CDR2 YNNKEL (reference sequence). The CDR3 runs to 13 residues. Deletions cut 4 bases from V and 12 bases from J, with 16 bases between. In nucleotides, the CDR3 is TGTGCCAGCAGCCCACTGGAAGGGCTGGGGCAGTTCTTC. Amino acid sequence: CASSPLEGLGQFF.

This clonotype was observed a handful of times. This chain connects TRBV10-3 to TRBJ2-7; 11 bases align to TRBD1. This CDR3 is 14 amino acids long. Germline V lookup: CDR1 ENHRY, CDR2 SYGVKD. J lost 6 bases, V lost 9 bases, and 10 bases had no gene match. CDR3 in amino acids: CAISPGTGGSEQYF. The CDR3 DNA follows: TGTGCCATAAGTCCCGGGACAGGGGGTTCCGAGCAGTACTTC.

The chain has TRBV3-1 and TRBJ2-5, with D maybe TRBD2 (6 bases). The CDR3 sequence is 14 residues long. Trimming pared 4 bases from V and 5 bases from J, leaving 14 bases between. Germline V CDR1 and CDR2: LGHDT, YNNKEL (reference sequence). The CDR3 spells CASSRRAGRETQYF. The CDR3 DNA follows: TGTGCCAGCAGCCGAAGGGCAGGGAGGGAGACCCAGTACTTC.

This clonotype was detected only a few times. The chain carries TRBV12-3 or TRBV12-4 and TRBJ2-1; D is undetermined. V was cut by 3 bases and J by 7 bases, with 7 bases left in between. The CDR3 extends over 12 amino acids. The CDR3 is CASSFLENEQFF. Written as DNA, the CDR3 is TGTGCCAGCAGTTTTTTGGAAAATGAGCAGTTCTTC.

The rearrangement uses TRBV12-3 or TRBV12-4 and TRBJ1-2; no clear D. The CDR3 length is 13 residues. V lost 6 bases and J 2 bases, leaving 10 bases between the germline ends. The CDR3 bases are TGTGCCAGCAGCCCTGGGTACAACTATGGCTACACCTTC. This gives the protein CASSPGYNYGYTF.

The chain carries TRBV30 and TRBJ1-1; D gene uncertain. V lost 1 base and J 1 base, leaving 7 bases between the germline ends. Per germline, CDR1 GTSNPN and CDR2 SVGIG (reference sequence). The CDR3 sequence is 13 residues long. The CDR3 here is CAWSARANTEAFF. In DNA form, the CDR3 reads TGTGCCTGGAGTGCGAGGGCGAACACTGAAGCTTTCTTT.

This chain links TRBV29-1 with TRBJ1-1; D uncertain. The CDR3 totals 12 residues. The V gene lost 0 bases and the J gene lost 4 bases, with 6 bases spanning the gap. Germline CDR1 is SQVTM and CDR2 is ANQGSEA. In nucleotides, the CDR3 is TGCAGCGTTGAAGATCTTGTCACTGAAGCTTTCTTT. It encodes CSVEDLVTEAFF.

With respect to this clonotype: Lacking the conserved final phenylalanine or tryptophan, this CDR3 likely reflects a read error. Because the CDR3's place on the DNA is in doubt, the DNA is left out and the CDR3 is given as listed by TCRdb. The chain carries TRBV7-9 and TRBJ1-3. The CDR3 has 10 residues if both end residues are counted. CDR1 and CDR2 from the germline V gene are SEHNR and FQNEAQ (reference sequence). CDR3 loop: CASSLDRAPI.

This chain joins TRBV10-3 and TRBJ1-1; tentatively, D is TRBD1 (6 bases). The CDR3 sequence is 15 residues long. CDR1 and CDR2 from the germline V gene are ENHRY and SYGVKD. V lost 6 bases, J lost 0 bases, and 14 bases lay in between. In nucleotides, the CDR3 is TGTGCCATCAGCCTAGGGGGAGGGTTGAACACTGAAGCTTTCTTT. Its translation is CAISLGGGLNTEAFF.

In nucleotides, the CDR3 is TGTGCCAGCAGCTTTTTAGGTCAGGGGAATTCACCCCTCCACTTT. This translates into CASSFLGQGNSPLHF. This chain joins TRBV7-2 and TRBJ1-6; D is perhaps TRBD1 (6 bases). CDR3 length: 15 amino acids. Germline CDR1 reads SGHTA; CDR2 reads FQGNSA. V lost 3 bases to trimming and J lost 7 bases, with 13 bases between them.